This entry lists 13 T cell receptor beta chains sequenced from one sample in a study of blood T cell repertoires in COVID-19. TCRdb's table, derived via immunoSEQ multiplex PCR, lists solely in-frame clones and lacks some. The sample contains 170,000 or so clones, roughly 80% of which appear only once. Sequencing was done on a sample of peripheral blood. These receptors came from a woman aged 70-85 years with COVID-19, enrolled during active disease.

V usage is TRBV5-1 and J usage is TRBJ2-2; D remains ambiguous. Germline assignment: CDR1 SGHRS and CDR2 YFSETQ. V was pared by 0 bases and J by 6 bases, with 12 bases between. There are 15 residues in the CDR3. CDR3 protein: CASSLEATRAGELFF. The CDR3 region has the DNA TGCGCCAGCAGCTTGGAAGCCACTCGGGCCGGGGAGCTGTTTTTT.

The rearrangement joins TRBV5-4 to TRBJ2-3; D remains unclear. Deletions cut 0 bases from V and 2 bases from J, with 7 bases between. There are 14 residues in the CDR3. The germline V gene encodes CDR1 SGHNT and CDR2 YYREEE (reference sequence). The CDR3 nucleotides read TGTGCCAGCAGCTTGGCCAATCCCACAGATACGCAGTATTTT. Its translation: CASSLANPTDTQYF.

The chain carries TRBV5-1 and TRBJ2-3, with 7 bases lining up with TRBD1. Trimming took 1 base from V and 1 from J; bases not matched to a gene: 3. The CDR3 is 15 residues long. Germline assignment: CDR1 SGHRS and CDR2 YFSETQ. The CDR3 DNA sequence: TGCGCCAGCAGCTTGATAACAGGGGGCACAGATACGCAGTATTTT. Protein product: CASSLITGGTDTQYF.

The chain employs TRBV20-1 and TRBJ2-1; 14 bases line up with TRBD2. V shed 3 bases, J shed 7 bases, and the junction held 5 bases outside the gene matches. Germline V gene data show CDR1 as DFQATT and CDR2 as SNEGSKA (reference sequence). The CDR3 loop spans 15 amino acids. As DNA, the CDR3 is TGCAGTGCTAGTGGGACTAGCGGGAGTTTAAATGAGCAGTTCTTC. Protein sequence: CSASGTSGSLNEQFF.

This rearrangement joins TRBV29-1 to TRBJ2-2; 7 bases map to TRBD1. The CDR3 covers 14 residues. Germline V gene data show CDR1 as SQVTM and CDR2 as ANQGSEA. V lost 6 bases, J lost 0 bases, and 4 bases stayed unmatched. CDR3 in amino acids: CSVRQGPNTGELFF. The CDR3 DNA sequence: TGCAGCGTCCGACAGGGACCGAACACCGGGGAGCTGTTTTTT.

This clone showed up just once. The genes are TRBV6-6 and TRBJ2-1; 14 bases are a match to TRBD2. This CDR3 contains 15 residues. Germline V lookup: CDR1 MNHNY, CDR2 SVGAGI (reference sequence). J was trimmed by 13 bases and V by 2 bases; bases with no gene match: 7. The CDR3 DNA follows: TGTGCCAGCAGTTACGGGGGGACTAGCGGGAGAATACAGTTCTTC. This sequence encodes CASSYGGTSGRIQFF.

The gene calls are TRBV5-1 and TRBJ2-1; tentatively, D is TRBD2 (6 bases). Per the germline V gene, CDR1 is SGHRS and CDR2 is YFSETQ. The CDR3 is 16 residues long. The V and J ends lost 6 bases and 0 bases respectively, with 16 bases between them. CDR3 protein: CASMGGGSGSYNEQFF. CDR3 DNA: TGCGCCAGCATGGGAGGCGGGTCGGGCTCCTACAATGAGCAGTTCTTC.

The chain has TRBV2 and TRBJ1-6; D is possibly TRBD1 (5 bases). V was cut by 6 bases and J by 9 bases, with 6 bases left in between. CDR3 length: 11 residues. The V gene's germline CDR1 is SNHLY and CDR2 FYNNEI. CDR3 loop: CASSQGSPLHF. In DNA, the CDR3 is TGTGCCAGCAGCCAGGGTTCACCCCTCCACTTT. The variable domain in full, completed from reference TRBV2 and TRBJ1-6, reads EPEVTQTPSHQVTQMGQEVILRCVPISNHLYFYWYRQILGQKVEFLVSFYNNEISEKSEIFDDQFSVERPDGSNFTLKIRSTKLEDSAMYFCASSQGSPLHFGNGTRLTVT.

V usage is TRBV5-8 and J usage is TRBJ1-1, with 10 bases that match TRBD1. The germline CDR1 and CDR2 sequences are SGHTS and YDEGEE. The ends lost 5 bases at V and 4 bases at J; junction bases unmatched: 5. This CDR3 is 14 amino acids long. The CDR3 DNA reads TGTGCCAGCAGTCGACGGACAGGGGGCACTGAAGCTTTCTTT. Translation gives CASSRRTGGTEAFF.

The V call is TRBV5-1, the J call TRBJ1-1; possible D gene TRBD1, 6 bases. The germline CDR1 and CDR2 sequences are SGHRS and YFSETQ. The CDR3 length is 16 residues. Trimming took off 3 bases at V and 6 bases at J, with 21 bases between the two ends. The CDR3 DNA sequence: TGCGCCAGCAGCTCACTGACCCGAGACAGGAGCTCTGAAGCTTTCTTT. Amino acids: CASSSLTRDRSSEAFF. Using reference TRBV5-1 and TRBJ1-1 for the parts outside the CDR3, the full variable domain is KAGVTQTPRYLIKTRGQQVTLSCSPISGHRSVSWYQQTPGQGLQFLFEYFSETQRNKGNFPGRFSGRQFSNSRSEMNVSTLELGDSALYLCASSSLTRDRSSEAFFGQGTRLTVV.

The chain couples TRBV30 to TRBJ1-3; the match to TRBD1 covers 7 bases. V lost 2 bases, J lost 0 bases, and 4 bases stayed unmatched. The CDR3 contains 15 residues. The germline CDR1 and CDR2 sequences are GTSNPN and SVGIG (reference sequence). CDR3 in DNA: TGTGCCTGGAGTCGGGACAGCTTCTCTGGAAACACCATATATTTT. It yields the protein CAWSRDSFSGNTIYF.

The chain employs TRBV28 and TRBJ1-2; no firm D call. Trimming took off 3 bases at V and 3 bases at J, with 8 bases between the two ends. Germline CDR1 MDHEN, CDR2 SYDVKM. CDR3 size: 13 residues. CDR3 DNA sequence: TGTGCCAGCAGTTTCGGTAGCCACTATGGCTACACCTTC. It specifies CASSFGSHYGYTF.

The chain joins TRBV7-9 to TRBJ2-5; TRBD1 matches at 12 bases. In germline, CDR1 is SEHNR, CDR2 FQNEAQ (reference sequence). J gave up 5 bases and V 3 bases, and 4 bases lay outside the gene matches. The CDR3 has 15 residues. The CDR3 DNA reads TGTGCCAGCAGCTTGGGACAGGGGGCAGGGGAGACCCAGTACTTC. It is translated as CASSLGQGAGETQYF.